This T cell receptor beta chain was identified during a study of cytomegalovirus exposure and HLA in healthy donors. Study-wide points: The CMV antigen specificity of a few CMV-associated chains was confirmed through in vitro analysis. In a later analysis, most CMV-associated TCR beta chains appeared HLA-restricted. Analysis performed later showed TCR beta chains linked to HLA being more clonally expanded than equally common others. A list of more than 150 TCR beta chains associated with cytomegalovirus was given.

Trimming removed 3 bases at V and 1 base at J, with 17 bases between. The germline V gene encodes CDR1 SGHRS and CDR2 YFSETQ. The CDR3 spans 17 residues. PCR amplification relied on 60 Vbeta primers (plus 13 Jbeta primers). Sequencing was performed with immunoSEQ multiplex PCR; in TCRdb, only in-frame clones are kept and a portion is missing. The sample contains about 150,000 clones, roughly 68% of which appear only once. Points on this clone: No antigen is known for it.

The chain uses TRBV5-1 and TRBJ2-1; possibly TRBD1 for D (6 bases). Specimen: PBMCs. The origin of this receptor is a man between 60 and 70 years old in good health and CMV-seronegative. The CDR3 nucleotides are TGCGCCAGCAGCTCCCGCCGGGACACGGGTTCCTACAATGAGCAGTTCTTC. Its translation is CASSSRRDTGSYNEQFF.